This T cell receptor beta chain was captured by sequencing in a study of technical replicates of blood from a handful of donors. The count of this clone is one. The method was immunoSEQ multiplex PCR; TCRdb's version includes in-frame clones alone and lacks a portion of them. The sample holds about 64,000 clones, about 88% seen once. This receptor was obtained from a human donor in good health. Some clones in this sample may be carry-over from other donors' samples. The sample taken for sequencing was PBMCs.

CDR3 nucleotides: TGTGCCAGCAGCTCACGCGGAGGGACTAGCGGCGATGAGCAGTTCTTC. Translated: CASSSRGGTSGDEQFF. This sequence joins TRBV7-2 and TRBJ2-1, with 11 nucleotides matching TRBD2. CDR3 size: 16 residues. V shed 4 bases, J shed 8 bases, and the junction held 10 bases outside the gene matches. Germline V gene data show CDR1 as SGHTA and CDR2 as FQGNSA.